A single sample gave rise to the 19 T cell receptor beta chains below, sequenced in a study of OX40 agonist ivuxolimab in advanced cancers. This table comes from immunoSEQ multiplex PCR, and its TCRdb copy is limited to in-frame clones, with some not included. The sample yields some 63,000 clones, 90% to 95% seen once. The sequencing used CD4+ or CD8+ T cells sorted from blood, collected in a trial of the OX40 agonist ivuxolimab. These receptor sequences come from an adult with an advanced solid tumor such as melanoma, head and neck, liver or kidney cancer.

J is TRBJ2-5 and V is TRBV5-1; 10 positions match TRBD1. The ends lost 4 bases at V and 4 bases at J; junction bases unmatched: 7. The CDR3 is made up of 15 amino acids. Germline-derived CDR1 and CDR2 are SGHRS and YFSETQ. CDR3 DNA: TGCGCCAGCAGCGAGGACAGGGGGTTTGGAGAGACCCAGTACTTC. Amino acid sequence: CASSEDRGFGETQYF.

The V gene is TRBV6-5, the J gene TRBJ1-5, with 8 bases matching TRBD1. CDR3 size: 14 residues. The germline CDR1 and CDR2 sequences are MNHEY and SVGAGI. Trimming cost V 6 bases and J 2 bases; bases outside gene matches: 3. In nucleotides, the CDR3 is TGTGCCAGCAGCCAGACAGGGGGCAATCAGCCCCAGCATTTT. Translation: CASSQTGGNQPQHF.

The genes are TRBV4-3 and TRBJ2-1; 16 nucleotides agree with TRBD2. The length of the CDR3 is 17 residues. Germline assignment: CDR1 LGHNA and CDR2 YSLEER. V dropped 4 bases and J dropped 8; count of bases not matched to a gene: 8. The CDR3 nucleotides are TGCGCCAGCAGCCCAGGGACTAGCGGGAGGGGTTGGTATGAGCAGTTCTTC. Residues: CASSPGTSGRGWYEQFF.

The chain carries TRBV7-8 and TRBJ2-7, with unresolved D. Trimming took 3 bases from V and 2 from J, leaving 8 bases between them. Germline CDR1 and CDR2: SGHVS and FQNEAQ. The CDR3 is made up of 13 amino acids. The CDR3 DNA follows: TGTGCCAGCAGCTTCGGCCCAGCCTACGAGCAGTACTTC. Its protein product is CASSFGPAYEQYF.

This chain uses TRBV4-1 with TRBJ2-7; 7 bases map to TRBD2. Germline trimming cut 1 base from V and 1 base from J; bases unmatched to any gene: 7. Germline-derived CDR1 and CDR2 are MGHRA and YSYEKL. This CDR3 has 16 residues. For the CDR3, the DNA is TGCGCCAGCAGCCAAGGTTTCCGGGGACTATCCTACGAGCAGTACTTC. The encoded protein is CASSQGFRGLSYEQYF.

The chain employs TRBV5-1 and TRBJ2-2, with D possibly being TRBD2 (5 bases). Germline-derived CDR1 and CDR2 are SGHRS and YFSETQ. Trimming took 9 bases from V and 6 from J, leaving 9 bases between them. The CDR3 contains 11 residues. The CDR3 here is CATVGAGELFF. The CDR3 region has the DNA TGCGCCACGGTCGGGGCCGGGGAGCTGTTTTTT. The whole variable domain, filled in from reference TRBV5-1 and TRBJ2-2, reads KAGVTQTPRYLIKTRGQQVTLSCSPISGHRSVSWYQQTPGQGLQFLFEYFSETQRNKGNFPGRFSGRQFSNSRSEMNVSTLELGDSALYLCATVGAGELFFGEGSRLTVL.

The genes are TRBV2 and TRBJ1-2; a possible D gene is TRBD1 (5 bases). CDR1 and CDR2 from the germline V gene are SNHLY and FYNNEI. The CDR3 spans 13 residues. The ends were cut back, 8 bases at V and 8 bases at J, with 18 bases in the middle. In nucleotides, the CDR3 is TGTGCCAGCCCTGGGACGGGGAGGGACGGCTACACCTTC. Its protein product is CASPGTGRDGYTF.

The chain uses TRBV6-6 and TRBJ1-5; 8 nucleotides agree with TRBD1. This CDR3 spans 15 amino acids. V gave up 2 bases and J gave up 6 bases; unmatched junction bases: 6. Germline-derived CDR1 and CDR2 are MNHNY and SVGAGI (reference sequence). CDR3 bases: TGTGCCAGCAGTTACCCGGACAGGGATGGTCAGCCCCAGCATTTT. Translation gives CASSYPDRDGQPQHF.

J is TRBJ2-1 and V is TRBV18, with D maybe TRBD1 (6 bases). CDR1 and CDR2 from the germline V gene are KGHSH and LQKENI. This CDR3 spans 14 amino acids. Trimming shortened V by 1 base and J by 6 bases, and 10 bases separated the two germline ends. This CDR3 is CASSPLQGFNEQFF. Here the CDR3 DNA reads TGTGCCAGCTCACCACTACAGGGCTTCAATGAGCAGTTCTTC.

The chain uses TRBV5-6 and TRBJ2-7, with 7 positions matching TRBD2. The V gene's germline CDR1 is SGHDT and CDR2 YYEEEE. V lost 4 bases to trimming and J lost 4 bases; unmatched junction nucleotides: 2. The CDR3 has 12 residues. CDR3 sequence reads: CASSPGRYEQYF. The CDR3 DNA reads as TGTGCCAGCAGCCCCGGGAGGTACGAGCAGTACTTC.

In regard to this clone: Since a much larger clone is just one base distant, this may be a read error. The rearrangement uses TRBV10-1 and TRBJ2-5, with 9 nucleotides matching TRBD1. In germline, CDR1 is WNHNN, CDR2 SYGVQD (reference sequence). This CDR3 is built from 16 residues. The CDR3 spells CTSSESLGTGWETQYF. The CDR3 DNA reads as TGCACCAGCAGTGAGTCCCTCGGGACAGGGTGGGAGACCCAGTACTTC.

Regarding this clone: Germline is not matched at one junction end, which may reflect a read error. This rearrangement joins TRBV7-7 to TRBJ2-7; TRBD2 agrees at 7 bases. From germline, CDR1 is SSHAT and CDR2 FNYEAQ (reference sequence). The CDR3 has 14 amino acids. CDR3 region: CASSQLGGSDEQYF. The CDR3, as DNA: TGTGCTAGCAGCCAACTGGGGGGGAGCGACGAGCAGTACTTC. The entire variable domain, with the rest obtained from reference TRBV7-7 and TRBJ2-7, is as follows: GAGVSQSPRYKVTKRGQDVTLRCDPISSHATLYWYQQALGQGPEFLTYFNYEAQPDKSGLPSDRFSAERPEGSISTLTIQRTEQRDSAMYRCASSQLGGSDEQYFGPGTRLTVT.

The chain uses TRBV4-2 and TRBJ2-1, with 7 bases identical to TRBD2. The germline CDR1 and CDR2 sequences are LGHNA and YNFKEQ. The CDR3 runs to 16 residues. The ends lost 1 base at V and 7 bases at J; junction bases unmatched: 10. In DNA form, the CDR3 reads TGTGCCAGCAGCCAAGTTCCGACTAGCCGGTCGAATGAGCAGTTCTTC. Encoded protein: CASSQVPTSRSNEQFF.

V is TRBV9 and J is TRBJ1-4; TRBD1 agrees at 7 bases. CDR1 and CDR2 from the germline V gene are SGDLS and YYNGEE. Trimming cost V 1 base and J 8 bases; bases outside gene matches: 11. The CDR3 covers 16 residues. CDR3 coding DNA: TGTGCCAGCAGCGTAAAGAAAGACAGGGTCGGAGAAAAACTGTTTTTT. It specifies CASSVKKDRVGEKLFF.

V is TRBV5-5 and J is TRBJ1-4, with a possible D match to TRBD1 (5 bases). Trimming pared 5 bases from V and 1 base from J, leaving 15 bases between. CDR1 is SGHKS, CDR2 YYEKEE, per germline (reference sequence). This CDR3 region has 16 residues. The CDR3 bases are TGTGCCAGCAGGGAGGGCAGGGCGGTAACTAATGAAAAACTGTTTTTT. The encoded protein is CASREGRAVTNEKLFF.

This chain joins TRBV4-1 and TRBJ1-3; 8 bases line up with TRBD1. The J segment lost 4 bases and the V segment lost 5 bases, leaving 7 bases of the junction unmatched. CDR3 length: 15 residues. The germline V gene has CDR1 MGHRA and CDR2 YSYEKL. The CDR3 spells CASSLDRGDGNTIYF. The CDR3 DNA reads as TGCGCCAGCAGCTTAGACAGGGGAGACGGAAACACCATATATTTT.

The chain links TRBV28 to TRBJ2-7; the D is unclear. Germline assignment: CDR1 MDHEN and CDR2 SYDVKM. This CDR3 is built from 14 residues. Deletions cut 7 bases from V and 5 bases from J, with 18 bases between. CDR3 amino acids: CASTPAPGLNEQYF. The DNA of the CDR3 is TGTGCCAGCACCCCAGCCCCAGGATTGAACGAGCAGTACTTC.

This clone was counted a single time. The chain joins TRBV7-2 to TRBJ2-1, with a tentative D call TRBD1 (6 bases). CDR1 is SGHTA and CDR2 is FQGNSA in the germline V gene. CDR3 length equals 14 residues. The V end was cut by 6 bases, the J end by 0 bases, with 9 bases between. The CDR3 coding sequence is TGTGCCAGCAGGGGACAAGGCTCCTACAATGAGCAGTTCTTC. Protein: CASRGQGSYNEQFF.

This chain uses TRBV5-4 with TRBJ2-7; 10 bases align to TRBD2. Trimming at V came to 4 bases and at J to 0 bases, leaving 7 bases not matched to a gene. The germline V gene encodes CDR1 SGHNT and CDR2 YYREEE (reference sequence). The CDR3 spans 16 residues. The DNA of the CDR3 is TGTGCCAGCAGCGACGGACTAGCGGCTTTCTCCTACGAGCAGTACTTC. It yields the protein CASSDGLAAFSYEQYF.